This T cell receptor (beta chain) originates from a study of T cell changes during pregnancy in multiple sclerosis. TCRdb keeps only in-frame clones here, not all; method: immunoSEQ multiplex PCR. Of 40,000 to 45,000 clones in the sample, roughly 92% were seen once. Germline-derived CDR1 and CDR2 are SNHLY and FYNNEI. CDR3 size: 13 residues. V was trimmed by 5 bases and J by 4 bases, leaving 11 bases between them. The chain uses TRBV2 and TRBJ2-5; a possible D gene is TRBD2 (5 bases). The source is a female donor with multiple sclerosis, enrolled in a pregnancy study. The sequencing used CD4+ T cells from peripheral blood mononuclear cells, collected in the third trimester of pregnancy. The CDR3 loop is CASSQEVGETQYF. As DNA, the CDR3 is TGTGCCAGCAGTCAGGAGGTGGGAGAGACCCAGTACTTC.